This is a list of T cell receptor beta chains from one sample in a study of cytomegalovirus exposure and HLA in healthy donors. Sequenced by immunoSEQ multiplex PCR; TCRdb stores in-frame clones only, minus some. The sample lists around 140,000 clones, roughly three fifths occurring once. Sequencing used PBMCs. The receptors were gathered from a male donor in good health and CMV-seronegative. Each CDR3 is given without its conserved first and last residue. The D gene is left open where the match is weak. Expanded clones are given a class, and other clones once, few, many or no size at all.

d_call j_call v_call clone_size cdr3_aa
. TRBJ1-6 TRBV5-1 once ASSPSGRDSPLH
. TRBJ2-3 TRBV6-1 . ASRSPGTDTQY
. TRBJ1-2 TRBV29-1 . SVDPTDTNYGYT
. TRBJ2-7 TRBV2 . ASTLGLPIEQY
TRBD2 TRBJ2-1 TRBV6-6 . ASSPRGAGGLNEQF
. TRBJ1-1 TRBV19 . ASSIAPTGTAEAF
TRBD1 TRBJ1-4 TRBV4-1 . ASSRGTAEKLF
TRBD1 TRBJ1-2 TRBV9 few ASSQGQGTYGYT
TRBD2 TRBJ2-3 TRBV4-1 . ASSQDRSGGTLRTDTQY
. TRBJ2-5 TRBV7-3 . ASSVVTGLGTQY
TRBD1 TRBJ1-1 TRBV2 few ASSEALRGTEAF
. TRBJ1-1 TRBV28 few ASSFRKGRRTEAF
TRBD1 TRBJ1-1 TRBV13 once ASSLGQGAINTEAF
TRBD1 TRBJ1-3 TRBV19 . ASRTGGSLGNTIY
. TRBJ1-1 TRBV18 . ASSPPGQIEAF
TRBD1 TRBJ2-2 TRBV27 once ASGIGTGGLTGELF
TRBD1 TRBJ1-1 TRBV6-1 . ASSPGGCLAF
TRBD2 TRBJ2-3 TRBV9 . ASSAPPGLSDTQY
TRBD1 TRBJ2-3 TRBV5-1 . ASSLYRDRGADTQY
. TRBJ1-5 TRBV2 . ASSGQVDQPQH
. TRBJ2-1 TRBV20-1 few RAPRDNEQF
TRBD1 TRBJ2-2 TRBV10-3 . AISTGTENTGELF
. TRBJ2-2 TRBV7-2 . ASSLVRRNTGELL
. TRBJ2-3 TRBV29-1 . SVEISGDTQY
. TRBJ2-2 TRBV30 . AGQGSGELF
. TRBJ2-1 TRBV5-4 . ASSLVGQREQF
TRBD2 TRBJ2-5 TRBV4-3 . ASSQEPSGGGTQETQY
TRBD1 TRBJ2-5 TRBV29-1 . SVLQGASQETQY
. TRBJ2-1 TRBV7-2 . ASSLGGGGSYNEQF
TRBD2 TRBJ2-7 TRBV29-1 . SVLTSGYEQY
TRBD1 TRBJ2-7 TRBV19 . ASSEDRGAFVSEQY
. TRBJ1-3 TRBV4-1 few ASSQSPSLAGGVY